The 32 T cell receptor beta chains reported below all come from one sample, sequenced in a study of cytomegalovirus exposure and HLA in healthy donors. In the PCR, 60 Vbeta and 13 Jbeta primers were used. Clones were read by immunoSEQ multiplex PCR, and TCRdb kept only the in-frame ones, dropping some. Among about 170,000 clones, about 75% were seen once, and the ten largest hold around 0.96%. Sequencing was performed on PBMCs. The receptors originated from a woman aged 45-59 years in good health and CMV-seropositive.

A single count supports this clone. This rearrangement joins TRBV28 to TRBJ2-7, with D perhaps matching TRBD1 (6 bases). CDR1 and CDR2 from the germline V gene are MDHEN and SYDVKM. The V and J ends lost 4 bases and 3 bases respectively, with 16 bases between them. CDR3 length: 15 residues. The CDR3 sequence: CASSSYRVGVYEQYF. CDR3 bases: TGTGCCAGCAGTTCTTACAGGGTAGGGGTCTACGAGCAGTACTTC.

J is TRBJ1-1 and V is TRBV5-1; D is possibly TRBD1 (6 bases). The ends were cut back, 0 bases at V and 1 base at J, with 10 bases in the middle. CDR1 and CDR2 from the germline V gene are SGHRS and YFSETQ. This CDR3 is 15 amino acids long. The CDR3 DNA reads as TGCGCCAGCAGCTTGGAGTGGGGGCGGAACACTGAAGCTTTCTTT. This encodes CASSLEWGRNTEAFF.

The rearrangement joins TRBV27 to TRBJ2-7; 13 nucleotides agree with TRBD2. The CDR3 is made up of 15 amino acids. The V gene's germline CDR1 is MNHEY and CDR2 SMNVEV (reference sequence). The V segment lost 5 bases and the J segment 6 bases; nucleotides outside the gene matches: 7. As DNA, the CDR3 is TGTGCCAGCAGTGGGGGGACTAGCGGGAATGGCGAGCAGTACTTC. Translating gives CASSGGTSGNGEQYF.

The chain joins TRBV29-1 to TRBJ1-1, with D uncertain. CDR3 length: 13 amino acids. Germline CDR1 reads SQVTM; CDR2 reads ANQGSEA. V was pared by 7 bases and J by 0 bases, with 12 bases between. The DNA of the CDR3 is TGCAGCGCCCTGACGGACTTGAACACTGAAGCTTTCTTT. Amino acids: CSALTDLNTEAFF.

This clone was observed once. The chain carries TRBV5-6 and TRBJ1-4; D might be TRBD1 (6 bases). Germline V CDR1 and CDR2: SGHDT, YYEEEE. There are 12 residues in the CDR3. V was pared by 0 bases and J by 10 bases, with 7 bases between. The CDR3 here is CASSLVQGKLFF. Here the CDR3 DNA reads TGTGCCAGCAGCTTGGTACAGGGAAAACTGTTTTTT.

The genes are TRBV2 and TRBJ1-5, with 7 nucleotides matching TRBD1. The CDR3 sequence is 14 residues long. The germline CDR1 and CDR2 sequences are SNHLY and FYNNEI. The ends lost 3 bases at V and 7 bases at J; junction bases unmatched: 6. CDR3 in DNA: TGTGCCAGCAGTGATTGGCAGGGGGTACAGCCCCAGCATTTT. Protein: CASSDWQGVQPQHF.

A word on this clone: A junction end diverges from the germline sequence, so it may reflect a read error. The J gene is TRBJ1-2, the V gene TRBV7-9; D unresolved. Germline values: CDR1 SEHNR, CDR2 FQNEAQ (reference sequence). This CDR3 contains 12 residues. Here the CDR3 DNA reads TGTTCCAGCAGCTTCTGGGCCGATGGCTACACCTTC. It specifies CSSSFWADGYTF.

This chain uses TRBV5-6 with TRBJ2-4; TRBD2 matches 7 bases. Germline assignment: CDR1 SGHDT and CDR2 YYEEEE. V trimming: 3 bases; J trimming: 1 base; junction bases outside the gene matches: 7. The CDR3 contains 16 residues. Here the CDR3 reads CASSSGGGRAKNIQYF. The CDR3 nucleotides read TGTGCCAGCAGCTCGGGGGGAGGGAGGGCCAAAAACATTCAGTACTTC. The variable domain in full, with the rest retrieved from reference TRBV5-6 and TRBJ2-4, is DAGVTQSPTHLIKTRGQQVTLRCSPKSGHDTVSWYQQALGQGPQFIFQYYEEEERQRGNFPDRFSGHQFPNYSSELNVNALLLGDSALYLCASSSGGGRAKNIQYFGAGTRLSVL.

This clone was counted between two and nine times. The chain recombines TRBV18 with TRBJ1-1; 10 bases agree with TRBD1. The CDR3 sequence is 14 residues long. Trimming took 5 bases from V and 2 from J; bases not matched to a gene: 2. The germline CDR1 and CDR2 sequences are KGHSH and LQKENI. CDR3 protein: CASSATGGNTEAFF. CDR3 bases: TGTGCCAGCTCAGCGACAGGGGGCAACACTGAAGCTTTCTTT. Drawing the rest from reference TRBV18 and TRBJ1-1, the complete variable domain is NAGVMQNPRHLVRRRGQEARLRCSPMKGHSHVYWYRQLPEEGLKFMVYLQKENIIDESGMPKERFSAEFPKEGPSILRIQQVVRGDSAAYFCASSATGGNTEAFFGQGTRLTVV.

V usage is TRBV6-1 and J usage is TRBJ2-7, with TRBD1 matching 9 bases. CDR1 and CDR2 (germline): MNHNS, SASEGT. CDR3 length equals 13 residues. The V and J ends lost 9 bases and 4 bases, in that order; junction bases with no gene match: 7. The CDR3 nucleotides read TGTGCCAGTGGGACAGGGAGTACGTACGAGCAGTACTTC. It is translated as CASGTGSTYEQYF.

This clone came up once. The CDR3 loop is CAWAKDRLTDTQYF. The DNA for the CDR3 is TGTGCCTGGGCAAAGGACAGGCTCACAGATACGCAGTATTTT. The rearrangement links TRBV30 to TRBJ2-3; 7 positions agree with TRBD1. J was trimmed by 2 bases and V by 5 bases; bases with no gene match: 7. CDR1 is GTSNPN and CDR2 is SVGIG in the germline V gene (reference sequence). The CDR3 loop spans 14 amino acids.

This chain connects TRBV6-5 to TRBJ2-5, with TRBD1 matching over 8 bases. Germline CDR1 reads MNHEY; CDR2 reads SVGAGI. The CDR3 is 14 amino acids. V trimming: 0 bases; J trimming: 5 bases; junction bases outside the gene matches: 2. The CDR3 sequence is CASSYSGTGETQYF. Here the CDR3 DNA reads TGTGCCAGCAGTTACTCGGGGACAGGCGAGACCCAGTACTTC.

The sample holds a few counts of this clone. The chain recombines TRBV6-6 with TRBJ1-6; no reliable D call. V lost 2 bases, J lost 8 bases, and 13 bases lay in between. The CDR3 has 15 amino acids. The germline V gene has CDR1 MNHNY and CDR2 SVGAGI (reference sequence). As DNA, the CDR3 is TGTGCCAGCAGTTACGGAGTATCGGGTGATTCACCCCTCCACTTT. This translates into CASSYGVSGDSPLHF.

The rearrangement joins TRBV10-3 to TRBJ2-3; no firm D call. V lost 10 bases and J 6 bases, leaving 11 bases between the germline ends. CDR1 and CDR2 (germline): ENHRY, SYGVKD. The CDR3 has 11 amino acids. The CDR3: CATRLTDTQYF. The CDR3 DNA sequence: TGTGCCACCCGACTGACGGATACGCAGTATTTT.

The rearrangement uses TRBV29-1 and TRBJ1-5, with 7 bases identical to TRBD1. V shed 6 bases, J shed 8 bases, and the junction held 10 bases outside the gene matches. The CDR3 totals 13 residues. CDR1 is SQVTM, CDR2 ANQGSEA, per germline. The CDR3 sequence: CSVGDSHREPQHF. CDR3 coding DNA: TGCAGCGTAGGGGACAGCCACAGGGAGCCCCAGCATTTT.

The CDR3 sequence: CASGFGPDQPQHF. The CDR3 nucleotides are TGTGCTAGTGGTTTTGGGCCCGATCAGCCCCAGCATTTT. The chain employs TRBV12-5 and TRBJ1-5, with D unresolved. Germline CDR1 and CDR2: LGHNT and FRNRAP. V lost 3 bases and J 5 bases, leaving 8 bases between the germline ends. This CDR3 has 13 amino acids.

For the CDR3, the DNA is TGTGCCAGCTTTCCCCCTACCGGGAGCGGGGCAGATACGCAGTATTTT. Protein product: CASFPPTGSGADTQYF. The chain recombines TRBV2 with TRBJ2-3, with 7 bases aligning to TRBD2. J was trimmed by 4 bases and V by 8 bases; bases with no gene match: 15. In germline, CDR1 is SNHLY, CDR2 FYNNEI. The CDR3 loop spans 16 amino acids.

The CDR3 DNA sequence: TGTGCCAGCACGCAGTCAGGGCCCCAGCATTTT. This encodes CASTQSGPQHF. V gene TRBV2 combines with J gene TRBJ1-5; D ambiguous. V was cut by 7 bases and J by 9 bases, with 10 bases left in between. Germline V gene lookup returns CDR1 SNHLY and CDR2 FYNNEI. There are 11 residues in the CDR3.

The genes are TRBV4-1 and TRBJ2-1; 11 bases line up with TRBD2. Germline loops: CDR1 MGHRA, CDR2 YSYEKL. J lost 3 bases, V lost 1 base, and 8 bases had no gene match. The CDR3 has 18 residues. As DNA, the CDR3 is TGCGCCAGCAGCCAAGTGCCCTTTACTAGCGGGGGCTACAATGAGCAGTTCTTC. Translated, it gives CASSQVPFTSGGYNEQFF.

The count of this clone is one. This chain joins TRBV4-3 and TRBJ1-4; 10 positions match TRBD1. Germline CDR1 reads LGHNA; CDR2 reads YSLEER. The CDR3 has 18 amino acids. V dropped 3 bases and J dropped 5; count of bases not matched to a gene: 12. CDR3 nucleotides: TGCGCCAGCAGCCATGGGACAGGGGCTGGACGCCTAAATGAAAAACTGTTTTTT. Translated, it gives CASSHGTGAGRLNEKLFF.

V usage is TRBV10-3 and J usage is TRBJ2-2; no clear D. Germline values: CDR1 ENHRY, CDR2 SYGVKD. V lost 10 bases and J 0 bases, leaving 15 bases between the germline ends. The CDR3 loop spans 15 amino acids. The chain's CDR3 is CATNRDIANTGELFF. The CDR3 DNA reads TGTGCCACAAACAGAGACATTGCGAACACCGGGGAGCTGTTTTTT.

This chain uses TRBV6-5 with TRBJ1-1; 7 nucleotides align to TRBD1. J was trimmed by 0 bases and V by 7 bases; bases with no gene match: 8. This CDR3 is built from 15 residues. The germline V gene has CDR1 MNHEY and CDR2 SVGAGI. CDR3 coding DNA: TGTGCCAGCAAGATATCCGGGACAGTGAACACTGAAGCTTTCTTT. Protein sequence: CASKISGTVNTEAFF.

This chain connects TRBV10-3 to TRBJ2-1, with D maybe TRBD1 (5 bases). Germline CDR1 is ENHRY and CDR2 is SYGVKD. Deletions cut 0 bases from V and 0 bases from J, with 15 bases between. The CDR3 is 18 residues long. The DNA for the CDR3 is TGTGCCATCAGTGAGTCGATGGGGCGACAAAGCTCCTACAATGAGCAGTTCTTC. This codes for CAISESMGRQSSYNEQFF.

This clone turned up a few times. The chain links TRBV30 to TRBJ2-3, with 9 bases that match TRBD2. CDR1 is GTSNPN and CDR2 is SVGIG in the germline V gene (reference sequence). The CDR3 is made up of 17 amino acids. Trimming removed 0 bases from V and 1 base from J; junction bases left unmatched: 8. The DNA for the CDR3 is TGTGCCTGGAGTGTACGTAGGACTAGCGATGGCACAGATACGCAGTATTTT. Its translation: CAWSVRRTSDGTDTQYF.

The V and J genes are TRBV2 and TRBJ2-7; 8 positions match TRBD2. The germline gives CDR1 SNHLY, CDR2 FYNNEI. This CDR3 is built from 16 residues. V dropped 6 bases and J dropped 5; count of bases not matched to a gene: 15. The CDR3 bases are TGTGCCAGCAGCCCCGGGGGCAGCGGGAGTGGCCACGAGCAGTACTTC. Amino acid sequence: CASSPGGSGSGHEQYF. Based on the CDR3 plus reference TRBV2 and TRBJ2-7, the full variable domain is EPEVTQTPSHQVTQMGQEVILRCVPISNHLYFYWYRQILGQKVEFLVSFYNNEISEKSEIFDDQFSVERPDGSNFTLKIRSTKLEDSAMYFCASSPGGSGSGHEQYFGPGTRLTVT.

V is TRBV4-1 and J is TRBJ1-2; D unclear. The V and J ends lost 2 bases and 4 bases respectively, with 11 bases between them. This CDR3 comprises 14 residues. The germline gives CDR1 MGHRA, CDR2 YSYEKL. CDR3 coding DNA: TGCGCCAGCAGCCAACCCAGGTCAAGCTATGGCTACACCTTC. Protein sequence: CASSQPRSSYGYTF.

The chain employs TRBV9 and TRBJ1-5; D perhaps matches TRBD1 (5 bases). Germline lookup yields CDR1 SGDLS and CDR2 YYNGEE. This CDR3 comprises 15 residues. Trimming cost V 0 bases and J 5 bases, with 12 bases left between them. The CDR3 region has the DNA TGTGCCAGCAGCGTAGGGGGGGGATACGATCAGCCCCAGCATTTT. Translated, it gives CASSVGGGYDQPQHF.

The V and J genes are TRBV23-1 and TRBJ1-1; D not certain. TRBV23-1 is marked as an open reading frame, function uncertain. V was shortened by 0 bases and J by 5 bases, with 13 bases between the two germline ends. The CDR3 totals 15 residues. The CDR3, as DNA: TGCGCCAGCAGTCAATCGTGGGGAGTAGCAACTGAAGCTTTCTTT. Its protein is CASSQSWGVATEAFF.

The rearrangement joins TRBV7-8 to TRBJ1-4; D not certain. The CDR3 is 15 amino acids. CDR1 SGHVS and CDR2 FQNEAQ come from the germline V gene. V lost 0 bases to trimming and J lost 8 bases, with 13 bases between them. CDR3 in DNA: TGTGCCAGCAGCTTAGCCCAGACCCGGGGAGAAAAACTGTTTTTT. Its translation: CASSLAQTRGEKLFF.

CDR3 sequence: CASSPLETNYGYTF. CDR3 bases: TGTGCCAGCTCACCACTGGAGACTAACTATGGCTACACCTTC. The gene calls are TRBV18 and TRBJ1-2; D call uncertain. The CDR3 runs 14 residues. Trimming took 1 base from V and 0 from J, leaving 6 bases between them. The V gene's germline CDR1 is KGHSH and CDR2 LQKENI.

The CDR3 loop is CASSSATAGRNYGYTF. Here the CDR3 DNA reads TGTGCCAGCAGCTCCGCGACGGCAGGGAGGAACTATGGCTACACCTTC. The chain recombines TRBV7-9 with TRBJ1-2; tentative D call: TRBD1 (5 bases). V lost 4 bases and J 2 bases, leaving 17 bases between the germline ends. This CDR3 has 16 amino acids. Germline CDR1 is SEHNR and CDR2 is FQNEAQ (reference sequence).

The chain combines TRBV21-1 with TRBJ2-6; the D call of TRBD2 is as the table states it, not checked on the DNA. TRBV21-1 is designated a pseudogene. The CDR3 covers 16 residues. The chain's CDR3 is CASSKGVVSGANVLTF. CDR3 coding DNA: TGTGCCAGCAGCAAAGGAGTCGTCTCTGGGGCCAACGTCCTGACTTTC.